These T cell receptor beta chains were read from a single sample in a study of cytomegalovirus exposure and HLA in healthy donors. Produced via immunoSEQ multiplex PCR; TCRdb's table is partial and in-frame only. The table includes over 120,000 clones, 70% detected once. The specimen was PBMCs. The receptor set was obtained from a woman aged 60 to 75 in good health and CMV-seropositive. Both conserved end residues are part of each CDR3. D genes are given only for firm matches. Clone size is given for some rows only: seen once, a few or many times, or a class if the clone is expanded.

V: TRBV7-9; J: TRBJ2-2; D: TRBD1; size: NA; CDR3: CASSSGTATGELFF; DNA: TGTGCCAGCAGCTCAGGGACAGCCACCGGGGAGCTGTTTTTT
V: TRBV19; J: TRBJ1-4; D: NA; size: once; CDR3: CASSTETGKSEKLFF; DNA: TGTGCCAGTAGTACCGAAACAGGGAAAAGTGAAAAACTGTTTTTT
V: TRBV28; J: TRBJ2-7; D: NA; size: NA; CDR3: CASIGRLTYEQYF; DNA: TGTGCCAGCATTGGCAGATTAACCTACGAGCAGTACTTC
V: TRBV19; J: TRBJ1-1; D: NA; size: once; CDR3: CASSLTGLLGAEAFF; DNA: TGTGCCAGTAGTCTTACAGGGCTCCTCGGGGCTGAAGCTTTCTTT
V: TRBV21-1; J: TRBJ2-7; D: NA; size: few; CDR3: CASSPGQSSYEQYF; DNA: TGTGCCAGCAGCCCTGGACAGAGCTCCTACGAGCAGTACTTC
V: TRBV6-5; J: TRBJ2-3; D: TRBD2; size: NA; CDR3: CASSWGGSTDTQYF; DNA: TGTGCCAGCAGTTGGGGGGGGAGCACAGATACGCAGTATTTT
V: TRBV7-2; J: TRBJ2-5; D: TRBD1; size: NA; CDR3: CASSFFRTGGETQYF; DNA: TGTGCCAGCAGCTTCTTCCGGACAGGGGGAGAGACCCAGTACTTC
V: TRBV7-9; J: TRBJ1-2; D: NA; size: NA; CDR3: CASSLAGQGVYGYTF; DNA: TGTGCCAGCAGCTTAGCGGGGCAGGGTGTCTATGGCTACACCTTC
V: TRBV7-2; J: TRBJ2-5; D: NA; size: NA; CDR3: CASSLGSGSRRETQYF; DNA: TGTGCCAGCAGCCTCGGTTCCGGGAGTAGGAGAGAGACCCAGTACTTC
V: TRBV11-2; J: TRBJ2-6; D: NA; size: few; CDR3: CASSSQVVGANVLTF; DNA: TGTGCCAGCAGTTCTCAGGTGGTTGGGGCCAACGTCCTGACTTTC
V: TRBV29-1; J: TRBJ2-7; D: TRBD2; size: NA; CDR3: CSAVVAGMGGQYF; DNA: TGCAGCGCCGTGGTAGCGGGAATGGGGGGGCAGTACTTC
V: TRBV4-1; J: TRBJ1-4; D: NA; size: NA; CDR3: CASSQAGVPNEKLFF; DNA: TGCGCCAGCAGCCAGGCCGGGGTCCCTAATGAAAAACTGTTTTTT